This is a list of T cell receptor beta chains from one sample in a study of T-cell memory formation after mild COVID-19. TCRdb redid the calling of the 5' RACE reads with MiXCR, one entry per CDR3 protein. The sample records about 400,000 distinct CDR3 sequences, about 15% being singletons. The sequenced sample consisted of PBMCs or a T cell subset sorted from them (not recorded which). Source of these receptors: a man aged 18 to 30 who had mild COVID-19 (a few samples of this study predate the infection). Cell type and time point are not known. CDR3s include the opening cysteine and the closing phenylalanine or tryptophan. D genes are given only for firm matches. A clone size is listed for some rows: how often the clone was seen (once, few, many), or a class if it is expanded.

J: TRBJ1-1
D: TRBD1
size: -
V: TRBV4-1
DNA: TGCGCCAGCAGCGCCACAAAGACAGGGTTCACTGAAGCTTTCTTT
CDR3: CASSATKTGFTEAFF

J: TRBJ1-2
D: -
size: once
V: TRBV7-9
DNA: TGTGCCAGCAGCCCCGACCCGGGCGGCTACACCTTC
CDR3: CASSPDPGGYTF

J: TRBJ1-5
D: -
size: -
V: TRBV5-1
DNA: TGCGCCAGCAGCTTGTATGGGAGGGATAGCAATCAGCCCCAGCATTTT
CDR3: CASSLYGRDSNQPQHF

J: TRBJ2-7
D: -
size: few
V: TRBV6-5
DNA: TGTGCCAGCAGTTTGCGGGGCGTCTCTTACGAGCAGTACTTC
CDR3: CASSLRGVSYEQYF

J: TRBJ2-3
D: -
size: few
V: TRBV5-1
DNA: TGCGCCAGCACGTACTGGGGGGGCAAGACAGATACGCAGTATTTT
CDR3: CASTYWGGKTDTQYF

J: TRBJ1-1
D: TRBD1
size: -
V: TRBV29-1
DNA: TGCAGCGTACCCAACGGGCCCAGGGGGCAGTGGAACACTGAAGCTTTCTTT
CDR3: CSVPNGPRGQWNTEAFF

J: TRBJ1-6
D: -
size: -
V: TRBV12-3/TRBV12-4
DNA: TGTGCCAGCAGTTCAAAGAGCCCCTCCTATAATTCACCCCTCCACTTT
CDR3: CASSSKSPSYNSPLHF

J: TRBJ1-1
D: -
size: few
V: TRBV5-1
DNA: TGCGCCAGCAGCTTGTTCGGCGGGAACACTGAAGCTTTCTTT
CDR3: CASSLFGGNTEAFF

J: TRBJ1-6
D: -
size: -
V: TRBV4-1
DNA: TGCGCCAGCAGCCGTACAGTGGACTGGAATTCACCCCTCCACTTT
CDR3: CASSRTVDWNSPLHF

J: TRBJ1-5
D: -
size: many
V: TRBV6-1
DNA: TGTGCCAGCAGTGAATTGCGGCGTCCCCAGCATTTT
CDR3: CASSELRRPQHF